This is a list of T cell receptor beta chains from one sample in a study of response to subunit inactivated influenza vaccine. TCRdb ran MiXCR on the RT-PCR reads and lists one entry per CDR3 protein. Among 500,000 or so distinct CDR3 sequences listed, approximately 9.9% were seen once. Sample: PBMCs from blood, taken 45 days after vaccination. The source is a man aged 45-65 years who received an inactivated influenza vaccine. Both conserved end residues are part of each CDR3. The order of the fields is CDR3 length, clone size, V gene, J gene, D gene, CDR3 protein, CDR3 DNA. D genes are given only for firm matches. A row's size may be missing; if present it is once, few, many or a size class.

>15|many|TRBV20-1|TRBJ2-5|NA
CSAPLSGRYMETQYF
TGCAGTGCCCCACTTAGCGGTCGATATATGGAGACCCAGTACTTC
>12|few|TRBV12-3/TRBV12-4|TRBJ2-5|NA
CASSHSLASQYF
TGTGCCAGCAGTCACTCGTTAGCGTCCCAGTACTTC
>15|many|TRBV20-1|TRBJ1-4|NA
CSARSLQGGREKLFF
TGCAGTGCTAGATCGTTACAGGGAGGCCGCGAAAAACTGTTTTTT
>18|NA|TRBV6-5|TRBJ1-5|TRBD1
CASVTPRQGGFRNQPQHF
TGTGCCAGCGTTACCCCTCGACAGGGTGGATTCCGCAATCAGCCCCAGCATTTT
>14|NA|TRBV7-8|TRBJ1-1|NA
CASSWGVKNTEAFF
TGTGCCAGCAGTTGGGGGGTGAAGAACACTGAAGCTTTCTTT
>15|NA|TRBV7-2|TRBJ2-5|NA
CASSLAGGIGETQYF
TGTGCCAGCAGCTTAGCGGGCGGGATAGGAGAGACCCAGTACTTC
>14|few|TRBV2|TRBJ1-4|NA
CASSRRPQNEKLFF
TGTGCCAGCAGTAGGAGGCCCCAAAATGAAAAACTGTTTTTT
>15|many|TRBV20-1|TRBJ2-7|NA
CSASRDGSRSYEQYF
TGCAGTGCTAGCCGGGACGGAAGTCGCTCCTACGAGCAGTACTTC
>14|NA|TRBV6-2/TRBV6-3|TRBJ2-2|NA
CASRIGGTIGELFF
TGTGCCAGCCGTATTGGGGGTACAATCGGGGAGCTGTTTTTT
>14|few|TRBV7-2|TRBJ2-3|TRBD2
CASSSPGRTRVQYF
TGTGCCAGCAGCTCTCCGGGACGGACTAGGGTTCAGTATTTT
>16|NA|TRBV13|TRBJ1-6|NA
CASSLDRGRNNSPLHF
TGTGCCAGCAGCTTAGATCGGGGCAGAAATAATTCACCCCTCCACTTT
>16|NA|TRBV3-1|TRBJ2-5|TRBD2
CASSQGLAGVKETQYF
TGTGCCAGCAGCCAAGGACTAGCGGGAGTGAAGGAGACCCAGTACTTC
>12|NA|TRBV6-5|TRBJ2-1|TRBD2
CASSSGTSGQFF
TGTGCCAGCAGCTCCGGGACTAGCGGGCAGTTCTTC
>16|NA|TRBV5-1|TRBJ2-6|TRBD1
CASSAGQGTGANVLTF
TGCGCCAGCAGCGCCGGACAGGGGACTGGGGCCAACGTCCTGACTTTC
>13|many|TRBV5-6|TRBJ2-7|NA
CASSLQLSYEQYF
TGTGCCAGCAGCTTACAGCTATCCTACGAGCAGTACTTC
>14|NA|TRBV20-1|TRBJ2-7|TRBD1
CSASLGTGPYEQYF
TGCAGTGCCAGCCTGGGGACAGGGCCCTACGAGCAGTACTTC
>16|NA|TRBV24-1|TRBJ2-3|NA
CATSDAGTGSGKTQYF
TGTGCCACCAGTGACGCCGGGACCGGCTCGGGAAAAACGCAGTATTTT
>16|few|TRBV7-9|TRBJ2-7|TRBD2
CASSPGEGPHLYEQYF
TGTGCCAGCAGCCCCGGGGAGGGGCCCCACCTCTACGAGCAGTACTTC
>15|many|TRBV7-2|TRBJ2-2|NA
CASTRTLSNTGELFF
TGTGCCAGCACCCGGACCCTATCGAACACCGGGGAGCTGTTTTTT
>15|NA|TRBV5-1|TRBJ2-2|NA
CASSLGQAQTGELFF
TGCGCCAGCAGCTTGGGACAGGCGCAGACCGGGGAGCTGTTTTTT
>15|many|TRBV20-1|TRBJ2-7|NA
CSATLQGAMSYEQYF
TGCAGTGCTACCCTACAGGGCGCGATGTCCTACGAGCAGTACTTC
>11|few|TRBV20-1|TRBJ2-1|NA
CSARESGEGFF
TGCAGTGCTAGAGAGTCAGGGGAGGGGTTCTTC
>16|few|TRBV4-3|TRBJ2-1|NA
CASSQEETGGGDEQFF
TGCGCCAGCAGCCAAGAGGAAACGGGGGGCGGCGATGAGCAGTTCTTC
>14|NA|TRBV6-2/TRBV6-3|TRBJ1-5|NA
CASSYTTPNQPQHF
TGTGCCAGCAGTTATACCACGCCAAATCAGCCCCAGCATTTT
>16|NA|TRBV5-1|TRBJ1-1|TRBD1
CASSLAWDRAITEAFF
TGCGCCAGCAGCTTGGCCTGGGACAGGGCGATTACTGAAGCTTTCTTT
>15|many|TRBV29-1|TRBJ2-5|TRBD2
CSVESLAGFQETQYF
TGCAGCGTTGAGAGTCTAGCGGGGTTCCAAGAGACCCAGTACTTC
>14|many|TRBV6-1|TRBJ1-1|NA
CASSVLRMNTEAFF
TGTGCCAGCAGTGTTCTTAGAATGAACACTGAAGCTTTCTTT
>16|NA|TRBV10-2|TRBJ2-2|NA
CASSESRGGRAGELFF
TGCGCCAGCAGTGAGTCGAGAGGGGGAAGGGCCGGGGAGCTGTTTTTT
>14|few|TRBV20-1|TRBJ2-7|NA
CSASDSRQTYEQYF
TGCAGTGCTAGTGATTCCCGACAGACCTACGAGCAGTACTTC
>12|few|TRBV6-6|TRBJ2-5|NA
CASMGGGETQYF
TGTGCCAGCATGGGAGGGGGAGAGACCCAGTACTTC
>11|NA|TRBV5-1|TRBJ2-5|NA
CASNLQETQYF
TGCGCCAGCAACCTCCAAGAGACCCAGTACTTC
>14|many|TRBV6-1|TRBJ1-5|NA
CASGAYRSNQPQHF
TGTGCCAGCGGGGCGTACAGGTCTAATCAGCCCCAGCATTTT
>16|NA|TRBV7-8|TRBJ2-2|NA
CASSPGLFSITGELFF
TGTGCCAGCAGCCCCGGACTATTTTCGATCACCGGGGAGCTGTTTTTT
>15|NA|TRBV5-6|TRBJ2-5|TRBD2
CASSVGTSGKETQYF
TGTGCCAGCAGCGTGGGGACTAGCGGGAAAGAGACCCAGTACTTC
>16|many|TRBV28|TRBJ2-1|TRBD2
CASSLDFGTSLNEQFF
TGTGCCAGCAGTTTAGATTTCGGGACTAGTCTCAATGAGCAGTTCTTC
>16|many|TRBV5-1|TRBJ2-3|TRBD1
CASSPLADRGTDTQYF
TGCGCCAGCAGCCCCCTGGCGGACAGGGGCACAGATACGCAGTATTTT
>14|few|TRBV12-3/TRBV12-4|TRBJ1-1|NA
CASSFGGRDTEAFF
TGTGCCAGCAGTTTCGGGGGGCGGGACACTGAAGCTTTCTTT
>10|few|TRBV18|TRBJ2-4|NA
CASRGDIQYF
TGTGCCAGCCGCGGTGACATTCAGTACTTC
>18|NA|TRBV6-2/TRBV6-3|TRBJ2-1|TRBD2
CASSLKREGLNLDNEQFF
TGTGCCAGCAGTCTCAAGCGGGAGGGCCTTAATCTCGACAATGAGCAGTTCTTC
>19|few|TRBV11-1|TRBJ2-7|NA
CASSLATDEGQGGYYEQYF
TGTGCCAGCAGCTTAGCGACGGATGAAGGTCAGGGGGGCTACTACGAGCAGTACTTC
>14|many|TRBV5-1|TRBJ2-1|TRBD1
CASSSGQAYNEQFF
TGCGCCAGCAGCTCCGGACAGGCCTACAATGAGCAGTTCTTC
>14|few|TRBV20-1|TRBJ1-2|TRBD1
CSASGDRGTYGYTF
TGCAGTGCTAGTGGTGACAGGGGTACCTATGGCTACACCTTC
>15|NA|TRBV4-2|TRBJ2-1|TRBD2
CASSPTSGGAYEQFF
TGTGCCAGCAGCCCGACTAGCGGGGGGGCTTATGAGCAGTTCTTC
>14|many|TRBV29-1|TRBJ2-1|NA
CSVRTLLEVGEQFF
TGCAGCGTCCGGACACTCCTTGAGGTTGGTGAGCAGTTCTTC
>14|few|TRBV4-3|TRBJ2-2|NA
CASSQDSKTGELFF
TGCGCCAGCAGCCAAGATTCGAAAACCGGGGAGCTGTTTTTT
>12|few|TRBV29-1|TRBJ2-5|NA
CSVGPSPETQYF
TGCAGCGTCGGGCCCTCCCCAGAGACCCAGTACTTC
>13|NA|TRBV20-1|TRBJ1-5|NA
CSARDSPGQPQHF
TGCAGTGCTAGGGATAGTCCCGGGCAGCCCCAGCATTTT
>16|NA|TRBV6-5|TRBJ2-7|TRBD1
CATSSWIGTVPEKQYF
TGTGCCACCAGTTCTTGGATCGGGACAGTCCCGGAGAAGCAGTACTTC